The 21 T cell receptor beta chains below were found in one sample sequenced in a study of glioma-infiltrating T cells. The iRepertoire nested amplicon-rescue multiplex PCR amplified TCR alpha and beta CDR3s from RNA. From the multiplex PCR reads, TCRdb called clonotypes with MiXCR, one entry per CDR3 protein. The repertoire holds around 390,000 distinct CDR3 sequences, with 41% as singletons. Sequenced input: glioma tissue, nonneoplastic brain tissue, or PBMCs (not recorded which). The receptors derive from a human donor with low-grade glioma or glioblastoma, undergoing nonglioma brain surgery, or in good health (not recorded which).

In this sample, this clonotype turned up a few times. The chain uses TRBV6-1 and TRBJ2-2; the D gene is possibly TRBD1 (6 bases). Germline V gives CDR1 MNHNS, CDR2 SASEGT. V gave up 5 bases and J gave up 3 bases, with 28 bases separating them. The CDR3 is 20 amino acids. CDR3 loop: CASSRGWGPTYSPHTGELFF. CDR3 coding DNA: TGTGCCAGCAGTCGGGGATGGGGGCCTACTTATTCGCCCCACACCGGGGAGCTGTTTTTT.

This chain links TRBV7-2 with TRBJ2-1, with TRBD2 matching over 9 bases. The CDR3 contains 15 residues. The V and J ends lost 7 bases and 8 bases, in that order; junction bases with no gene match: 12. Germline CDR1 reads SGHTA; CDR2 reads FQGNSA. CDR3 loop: CASTLSGSGGYEQFF. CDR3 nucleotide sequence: TGTGCCAGCACCCTTAGCGGGAGCGGCGGCTATGAGCAGTTCTTC.

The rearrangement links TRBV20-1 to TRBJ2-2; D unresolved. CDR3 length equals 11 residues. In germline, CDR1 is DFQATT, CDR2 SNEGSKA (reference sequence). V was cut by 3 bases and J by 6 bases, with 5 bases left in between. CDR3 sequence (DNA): TGCAGTGCTAGGGGATCCGGGGAGCTGTTTTTT. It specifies CSARGSGELFF.

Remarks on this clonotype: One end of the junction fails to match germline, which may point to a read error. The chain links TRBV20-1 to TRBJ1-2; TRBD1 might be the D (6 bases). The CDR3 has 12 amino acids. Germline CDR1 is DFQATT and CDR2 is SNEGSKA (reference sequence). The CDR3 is CSAWTADYGYAF. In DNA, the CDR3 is TGCAGTGCTTGGACAGCCGACTATGGCTACGCCTTC.

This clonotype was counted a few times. CDR3 in amino acids: CASDRDNSYEQYF. CDR3 coding DNA: TGTGCCAGCGACCGGGACAACTCCTACGAGCAGTACTTC. The rearrangement uses TRBV28 and TRBJ2-7, with D maybe TRBD1 (6 bases). V shed 8 bases and J shed 0 bases, with 11 bases lying between them. The germline V gene encodes CDR1 MDHEN and CDR2 SYDVKM. The CDR3 covers 13 residues. The full variable domain, with the rest looked up from reference TRBV28 and TRBJ2-7, is DVKVTQSSRYLVKRTGEKVFLECVQDMDHENMFWYRQDPGLGLRLIYFSYDVKMKEKGDIPEGYSVSREKKERFSLILESASTNQTSMYLCASDRDNSYEQYFGPGTRLTVT.

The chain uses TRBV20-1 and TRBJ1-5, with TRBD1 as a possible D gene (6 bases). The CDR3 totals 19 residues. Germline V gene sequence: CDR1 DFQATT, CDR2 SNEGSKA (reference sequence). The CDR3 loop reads CSAPISGTLNLPLYQPQHF. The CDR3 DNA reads TGCAGCGCACCAATATCCGGGACACTCAATCTCCCCCTCTATCAGCCCCAGCATTTT.

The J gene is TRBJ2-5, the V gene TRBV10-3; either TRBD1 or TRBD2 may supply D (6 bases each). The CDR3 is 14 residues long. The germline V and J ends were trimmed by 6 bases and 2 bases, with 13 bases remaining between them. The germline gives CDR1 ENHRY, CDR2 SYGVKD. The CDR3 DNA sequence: TGTGCCATCAGAGCTGGGGGGCAGCAAGAGACCCAGTACTTC. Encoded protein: CAIRAGGQQETQYF.

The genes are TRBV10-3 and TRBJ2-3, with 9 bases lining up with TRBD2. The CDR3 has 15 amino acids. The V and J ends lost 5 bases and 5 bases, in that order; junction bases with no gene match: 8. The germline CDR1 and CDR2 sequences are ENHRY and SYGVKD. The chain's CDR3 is CAISPLAGGQDTQYF. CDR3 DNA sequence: TGTGCCATCAGTCCCTTGGCGGGAGGGCAAGATACGCAGTATTTT.

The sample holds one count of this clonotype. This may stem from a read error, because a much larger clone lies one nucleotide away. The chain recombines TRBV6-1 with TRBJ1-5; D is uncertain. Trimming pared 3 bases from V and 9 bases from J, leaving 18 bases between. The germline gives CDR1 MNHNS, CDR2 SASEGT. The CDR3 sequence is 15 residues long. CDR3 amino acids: CASSDLDTRYRPQHF. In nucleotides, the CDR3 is TGTGCCAGCAGTGACCTCGACACGAGGTATCGGCCCCAGCATTTT.

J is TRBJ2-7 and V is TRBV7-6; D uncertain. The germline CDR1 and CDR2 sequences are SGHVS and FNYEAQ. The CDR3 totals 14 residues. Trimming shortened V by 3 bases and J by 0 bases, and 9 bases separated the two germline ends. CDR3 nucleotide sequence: TGTGCCAGCAGCTTTACGAGACACTCCTACGAGCAGTACTTC. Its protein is CASSFTRHSYEQYF.

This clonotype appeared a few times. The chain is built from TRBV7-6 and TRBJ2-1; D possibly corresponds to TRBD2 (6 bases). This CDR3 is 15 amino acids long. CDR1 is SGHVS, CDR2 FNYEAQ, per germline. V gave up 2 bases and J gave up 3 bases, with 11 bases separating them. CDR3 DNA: TGTGCCAGCAGCTTATTTAGCGGAAACTACAATGAGCAGTTCTTC. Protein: CASSLFSGNYNEQFF.

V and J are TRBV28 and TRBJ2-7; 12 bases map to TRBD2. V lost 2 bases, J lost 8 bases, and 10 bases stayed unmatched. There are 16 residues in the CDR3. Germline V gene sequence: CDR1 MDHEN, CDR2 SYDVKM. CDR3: CASSLISSGREGKQYF. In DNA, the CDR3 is TGTGCCAGCAGTTTAATATCTAGCGGGAGGGAGGGCAAGCAGTACTTC.

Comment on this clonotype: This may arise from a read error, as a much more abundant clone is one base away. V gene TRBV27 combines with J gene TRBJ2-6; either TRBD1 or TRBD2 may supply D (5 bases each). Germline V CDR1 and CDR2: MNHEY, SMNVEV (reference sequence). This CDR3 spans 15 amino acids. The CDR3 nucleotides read TGTGCCAGCAGTGTCCGGGTATCCGGGGCCAACGTCCCGACTTTC. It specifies CASSVRVSGANVPTF.

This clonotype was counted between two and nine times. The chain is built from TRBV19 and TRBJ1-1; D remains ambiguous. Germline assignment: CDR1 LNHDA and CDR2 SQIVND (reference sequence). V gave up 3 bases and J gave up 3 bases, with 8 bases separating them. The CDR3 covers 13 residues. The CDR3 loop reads CASSIIADTEAFF. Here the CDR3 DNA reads TGTGCCAGTAGTATCATCGCGGACACTGAAGCTTTCTTT.

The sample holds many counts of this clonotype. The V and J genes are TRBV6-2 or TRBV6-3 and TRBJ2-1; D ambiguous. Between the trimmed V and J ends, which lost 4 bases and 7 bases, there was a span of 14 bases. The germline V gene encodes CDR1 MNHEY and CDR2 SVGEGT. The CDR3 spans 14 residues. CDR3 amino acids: CASSSISRSNEQFF. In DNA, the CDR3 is TGTGCCAGCAGTTCTATCTCGCGTTCTAATGAGCAGTTCTTC.

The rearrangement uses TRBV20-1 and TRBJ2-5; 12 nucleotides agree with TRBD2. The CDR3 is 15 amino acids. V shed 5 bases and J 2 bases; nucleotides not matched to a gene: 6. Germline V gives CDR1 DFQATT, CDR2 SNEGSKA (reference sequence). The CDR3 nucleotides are TGCAGTGCTCGCAGACTAGCGGGAGTACAAGAGACCCAGTACTTC. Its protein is CSARRLAGVQETQYF.

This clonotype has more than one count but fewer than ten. The DNA of the CDR3 is TGTGCCAGCAGCTTTCGTTTCGAGGGGAGCAATCAGCCCCAGCATTTT. This gives the protein CASSFRFEGSNQPQHF. V usage is TRBV5-8 and J usage is TRBJ1-5, with D perhaps TRBD1 (5 bases). V lost 2 bases and J 1 base, leaving 13 bases between the germline ends. The CDR3 contains 16 residues. In germline, CDR1 is SGHTS, CDR2 YDEGEE.

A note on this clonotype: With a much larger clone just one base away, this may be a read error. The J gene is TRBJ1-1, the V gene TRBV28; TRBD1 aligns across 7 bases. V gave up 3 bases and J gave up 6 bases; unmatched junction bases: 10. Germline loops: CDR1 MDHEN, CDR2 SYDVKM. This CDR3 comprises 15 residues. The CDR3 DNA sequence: TGTGCCAGCAGTTTCCTGGACAGGTATCGCGCTGAAGCTTTCTTT. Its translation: CASSFLDRYRAEAFF.

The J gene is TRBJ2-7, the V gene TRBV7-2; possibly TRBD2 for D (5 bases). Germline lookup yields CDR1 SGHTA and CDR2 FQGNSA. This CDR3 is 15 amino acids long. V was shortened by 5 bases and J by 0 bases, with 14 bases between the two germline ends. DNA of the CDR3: TGTGCCAGCAGCCCTCGGGGTATCAGCTCCTACGAGCAGTACTTC. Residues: CASSPRGISSYEQYF.

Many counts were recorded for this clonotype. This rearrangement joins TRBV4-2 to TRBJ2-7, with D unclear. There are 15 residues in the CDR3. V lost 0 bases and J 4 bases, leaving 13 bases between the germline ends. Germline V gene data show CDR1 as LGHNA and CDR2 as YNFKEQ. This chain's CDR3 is CASSQDIVSEYEQYF. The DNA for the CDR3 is TGTGCCAGCAGCCAAGATATCGTCAGCGAGTACGAGCAGTACTTC.

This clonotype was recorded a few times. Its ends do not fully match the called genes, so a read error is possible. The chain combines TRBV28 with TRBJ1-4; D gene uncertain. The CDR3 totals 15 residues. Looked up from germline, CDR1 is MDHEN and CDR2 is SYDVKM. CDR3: CASSLWDSTSEKLFF. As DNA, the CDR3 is TGTGCCAGCAGTTTATGGGACTCAACTAGTGAAAAACTGTTTTTT.